The clone carrying this TCR beta chain came up many times. Amplified TCR beta CDR3 regions were obtained using RNA transcripts as template. First-round RT-PCR employed HTBI primers, with a second-round multiplex PCR after it. MiXCR, applied by TCRdb to the multiplex PCR reads, yields one record per CDR3 protein. The sample records 400,000 to 450,000 distinct CDR3 sequences, around 21% being singletons. Germline CDR1 is SNHLY and CDR2 is FYNNEI. The CDR3 is 14 residues long. V gave up 3 bases and J gave up 11 bases; unmatched junction bases: 9. These data belong to a study of Graves' ophthalmopathy and Graves' hyperthyroidism.

The receptor comes from a young woman with stable Graves' hyperthyroidism. Material for sequencing was peripheral blood. This sequence joins TRBV2 and TRBJ1-5; 8 positions agree with TRBD1. CDR3 sequence (DNA): TGTGCCAGCAGTGAGGAGACAGGGGCCTTATCCCAGCATTTT. Translation: CASSEETGALSQHF.